The clone carrying this T cell receptor beta chain appeared a few times. Its antigen is still unknown. The data derive from a study of early T cells in non-severe SARS-CoV-2 infection. Study as a whole: Whole-blood bulk RNA, unsorted, was sequenced, and chains were unpaired.

In germline, CDR1 is SGHTA, CDR2 FQGTGA. The junction had 6 bases not matched to a gene; V was cut back by 6 bases and J by 0 bases. The CDR3 consists of 16 residues. Study observations and caveats: Reliance on VDJdb matching favored anti-spike CD8 responses; private and CD4 specificities were missed.

TCRdb recomputed calls from the 5' RACE reads with MiXCR, one row per CDR3 protein. Of approximately 84,000 distinct CDR3 sequences listed, less than 15% were seen once; the top ten hold 6%. Sequencing input: whole blood. This TCR came from an adult who was a healthcare worker with PCR-confirmed SARS-CoV-2 infection or an uninfected control (not recorded which). The chain recombines TRBV7-3 with TRBJ2-3; 10 nucleotides align to TRBD1. CDR3 DNA sequence: TGTGCCAGCAGTAGTAGACAGGGGGCTAGCACAGATACGCAGTATTTT. This codes for CASSSRQGASTDTQYF.